These 7 T cell receptor beta chains were sequenced from one sample in a study of blood T cell repertoires in COVID-19. Sequenced by immunoSEQ multiplex PCR; TCRdb stores in-frame clones only, minus some. The data show approximately 360,000 clones, around 89% seen once. The sequenced sample was peripheral blood. The source of these receptors is a man between 35 and 55 years old with acute or convalescent COVID-19.

The J gene is TRBJ2-7, the V gene TRBV2; D possibly corresponds to TRBD1 (5 bases). This CDR3 region has 14 residues. V gave up 2 bases and J gave up 6 bases, with 14 bases separating them. CDR1 is SNHLY and CDR2 is FYNNEI in the germline V gene. In nucleotides, the CDR3 is TGTGCCAGCAGTGAATCCAGGGCGTCTAGCGAGCAGTACTTC. This translates into CASSESRASSEQYF.

The chain recombines TRBV7-2 with TRBJ2-1; 9 nucleotides align to TRBD2. The J segment lost 0 bases and the V segment lost 6 bases, leaving 6 bases of the junction unmatched. The length of the CDR3 is 16 residues. Germline V gives CDR1 SGHTA, CDR2 FQGNSA. CDR3 in DNA: TGTGCCAGCAGGTTTAGCGGGGGAAGCTCCTACAATGAGCAGTTCTTC. Translated: CASRFSGGSSYNEQFF.

Details on this clone: Other DNA sequences from this sample encode an identical CDR3 as well. The chain is built from TRBV19 and TRBJ2-1, with D perhaps TRBD1 (5 bases). The CDR3 runs 13 residues. V lost 2 bases and J 7 bases, leaving 9 bases between the germline ends. CDR1 LNHDA and CDR2 SQIVND come from the germline V gene (reference sequence). Here the CDR3 reads CASSIQGRNEQFF. Written as DNA, the CDR3 is TGTGCCAGTAGTATACAGGGTCGGAATGAGCAGTTCTTC.

The chain carries TRBV5-1 and TRBJ2-1; D perhaps matches TRBD2 (6 bases). Trimming pared 4 bases from V and 7 bases from J, leaving 18 bases between. The CDR3 runs 15 residues. Germline-derived CDR1 and CDR2 are SGHRS and YFSETQ. CDR3 nucleotides: TGCGCCAGCAGCCTCGGCGGAGGGCAGGCGAATGAGCAGTTCTTC. Protein: CASSLGGGQANEQFF.

The V gene is TRBV6-4, the J gene TRBJ2-1; 7 positions agree with TRBD2. This CDR3 is 16 amino acids long. The V and J ends lost 0 bases and 6 bases, in that order; junction bases with no gene match: 8. Germline V gene lookup returns CDR1 MRHNA and CDR2 SNTAGT. The chain's CDR3 is CASSDSSGGSGNEQFF. The DNA of the CDR3 is TGTGCCAGCAGTGACTCGTCCGGGGGGTCCGGCAATGAGCAGTTCTTC.

The V and J genes are TRBV12-3 or TRBV12-4 and TRBJ2-7; D remains unclear. With 5 bases removed from V and 4 bases from J, the gap between germline ends came to 6 bases. The CDR3 loop spans 11 amino acids. The CDR3: CASSPAYEQYF. The CDR3 DNA sequence: TGTGCCAGCAGTCCCGCGTACGAGCAGTACTTC.

This clone turned up a few times. The V and J genes are TRBV28 and TRBJ2-7, with 12 nucleotides matching TRBD2. The germline CDR1 and CDR2 sequences are MDHEN and SYDVKM. The CDR3 totals 17 residues. V lost 4 bases and J lost 4; bases outside the gene matches: 11. The CDR3 DNA reads as TGTGCCAGCAGTTCCTGGACTAGCGGGATCTTGGTGTACGAGCAGTACTTC. Its translation: CASSSWTSGILVYEQYF.